Following are 25 T cell receptor beta chains from one sample sequenced in a study of OX40 agonist ivuxolimab in advanced cancers. Clones were sequenced by immunoSEQ multiplex PCR, and TCRdb holds only the in-frame ones, with some missing. The repertoire includes around 40,000 clones, around 89% of them detected once, and 12% sits in the top ten. Sequenced material: CD4+ or CD8+ T cells sorted from blood, taken in a trial of the OX40 agonist ivuxolimab. Receptor source: an adult with an advanced solid tumor such as melanoma, head and neck, liver or kidney cancer.

The rearrangement uses TRBV7-8 and TRBJ1-5; D perhaps matches TRBD1 (5 bases). There are 16 residues in the CDR3. CDR1 SGHVS and CDR2 FQNEAQ come from the germline V gene. V gave up 7 bases and J gave up 0 bases, with 16 bases separating them. The CDR3 DNA reads as TGTGCCAGCATTGAGGGGATACCCTATAGCAATCAGCCCCAGCATTTT. It specifies CASIEGIPYSNQPQHF.

This chain connects TRBV29-1 to TRBJ2-1; D is perhaps TRBD2 (7 bases). Per germline, CDR1 SQVTM and CDR2 ANQGSEA. The CDR3 totals 14 residues. V lost 7 bases to trimming and J lost 1 base, with 14 bases between them. The CDR3 sequence is CSGGGYQSYNEQFF. The CDR3 DNA is TGCAGCGGCGGGGGCTACCAATCCTACAATGAGCAGTTCTTC.

V gene TRBV21-1 combines with J gene TRBJ1-4; the table gives TRBD1 as D, unverified against the DNA. TRBV21-1 is shown as a pseudogene. This CDR3 comprises 17 residues. CDR3 amino acids: CASSIRVATMHNEKLFF. The CDR3 region has the DNA TGTGCCAGCAGTATCAGGGTAGCTACAATGCATAATGAAAAACTGTTTTTT.

The gene calls are TRBV6-4 and TRBJ1-1; D ambiguous. The CDR3 has 11 amino acids. The V gene lost 3 bases and the J gene lost 5 bases, with 4 bases spanning the gap. Looked up from germline, CDR1 is MRHNA and CDR2 is SNTAGT. The CDR3 region has the DNA TGTGCCAGCAGTGAGGGTACTGAAGCTTTCTTT. Translated, it gives CASSEGTEAFF.

Notes on this clone: The same CDR3 also results from other DNA sequences found in this sample. This chain uses TRBV5-1 with TRBJ2-7, with D unresolved. CDR1 SGHRS and CDR2 YFSETQ come from the germline V gene. The germline V and J ends were trimmed by 0 bases and 5 bases, with 12 bases remaining between them. The CDR3 has 14 residues. The CDR3 bases are TGCGCCAGCAGCTTGGAGGTCCCTCAGGACGAGCAGTACTTC. Its protein is CASSLEVPQDEQYF.

The chain joins TRBV27 to TRBJ2-7; tentative D call: TRBD2 (5 bases). Germline CDR1 reads MNHEY; CDR2 reads SMNVEV (reference sequence). There are 14 residues in the CDR3. V dropped 0 bases and J dropped 6 bases, with 12 bases sitting between them. The CDR3 region is CASSLSSGLGEQYF. The DNA of the CDR3 is TGTGCCAGCAGTTTATCTTCGGGGTTGGGCGAGCAGTACTTC.

V usage is TRBV27 and J usage is TRBJ2-7, with TRBD1 matching 7 bases. The V segment lost 4 bases and the J segment 3 bases; nucleotides outside the gene matches: 3. CDR3 length: 13 amino acids. CDR1 is MNHEY and CDR2 is SMNVEV in the germline V gene (reference sequence). The CDR3 loop is CASSSYRGYEQYF. The CDR3 DNA reads TGTGCCAGCAGTTCATACAGGGGCTACGAGCAGTACTTC.

The chain carries TRBV30 and TRBJ2-3; 8 nucleotides align to TRBD2. The CDR3 has 18 amino acids. Germline V gene lookup returns CDR1 GTSNPN and CDR2 SVGIG (reference sequence). After removal of 2 bases from V and 0 bases from J, the junction contained 13 bases not matched to a gene. This CDR3 reads CAWSSGSGVSISTDTQYF. The CDR3 DNA reads as TGTGCCTGGAGTAGCGGTAGCGGGGTGTCAATCAGCACAGATACGCAGTATTTT.

This clone has a handful of counts. CDR3 in amino acids: CASSLRLAGGYEQYF. The CDR3 DNA reads TGTGCCAGCAGCCTCCGACTAGCGGGGGGCTACGAGCAGTACTTC. The rearrangement uses TRBV4-2 and TRBJ2-7; 13 nucleotides match TRBD2. Germline V gives CDR1 LGHNA, CDR2 YNFKEQ. Losses at the gene ends were 4 bases for V and 3 bases for J; bases not matched to a gene: 3. The CDR3 contains 15 residues.

A few counts support this clone. The genes are TRBV6-5 and TRBJ1-1; the match to TRBD1 covers 8 bases. Germline V gene data show CDR1 as MNHEY and CDR2 as SVGAGI. The V gene end was trimmed by 2 bases and the J gene end by 5 bases; junction bases not matched to a gene: 7. This CDR3 comprises 15 residues. The DNA for the CDR3 is TGTGCCAGCAGTTACCAAGGACAGGGAGGGACTGAAGCTTTCTTT. Its translation is CASSYQGQGGTEAFF.

The rearrangement links TRBV20-1 to TRBJ1-2, with D uncertain. Germline V CDR1 and CDR2: DFQATT, SNEGSKA (reference sequence). The CDR3 sequence is 11 residues long. V was shortened by 5 bases and J by 8 bases, with 12 bases between the two germline ends. CDR3 in DNA: TGCAGTGCTCGGCGGGGAGGGGGCTACACCTTC. It codes for CSARRGGGYTF.

The chain carries TRBV7-2 and TRBJ2-7; 8 bases align to TRBD2. Germline V CDR1 and CDR2: SGHTA, FQGNSA. With 1 base clipped from V and 0 bases from J, the junction kept 2 bases outside the gene matches. The CDR3 contains 15 residues. CDR3 loop: CASSLGSGSSYEQYF. The CDR3 DNA is TGTGCCAGCAGCTTAGGGAGCGGGAGCTCCTACGAGCAGTACTTC.

The rearrangement joins TRBV6-1 to TRBJ2-7; no definite D call. CDR3 length: 12 residues. Germline V gene sequence: CDR1 MNHNS, CDR2 SASEGT. Trimming removed 6 bases at V and 6 bases at J, with 12 bases between. CDR3 bases: TGTGCCAGCAGCCTTCTAGGGCGCGAGCAGTACTTC. It specifies CASSLLGREQYF.

The CDR3 bases are TGCGCCAGCAGGGCGGAGGGGGGGCTGGTCTCCTACGAGCAGTACTTC. This gives the protein CASRAEGGLVSYEQYF. V usage is TRBV5-1 and J usage is TRBJ2-7; TRBD2 might be the D (7 bases). V was trimmed by 5 bases and J by 0 bases, leaving 18 bases between them. Germline CDR1 reads SGHRS; CDR2 reads YFSETQ. The CDR3 spans 16 residues.

The chain combines TRBV6-5 with TRBJ1-2; the match to TRBD1 covers 9 bases. The CDR3 spans 14 residues. Per germline, CDR1 MNHEY and CDR2 SVGAGI. V dropped 2 bases and J dropped 5; count of bases not matched to a gene: 3. The CDR3 loop reads CASSYGTGFYGYTF. CDR3 DNA: TGTGCCAGCAGTTACGGGACAGGGTTTTATGGCTACACCTTC.

The V call is TRBV6-1, the J call TRBJ2-5; D gene unclear. The germline CDR1 and CDR2 sequences are MNHNS and SASEGT. V lost 3 bases and J lost 1, with 12 bases in between. The CDR3 has 15 residues. The CDR3 DNA reads as TGTGCCAGCAGTGATCGGACGCAGGTCCAAGAGACCCAGTACTTC. It translates to CASSDRTQVQETQYF.

The chain combines TRBV27 with TRBJ2-7; no clear D gene. Trimming removed 9 bases at V and 2 bases at J, with 8 bases between. Looked up from germline, CDR1 is MNHEY and CDR2 is SMNVEV (reference sequence). The CDR3 spans 11 residues. CDR3 amino acids: CASGRPYEQYF. The CDR3 nucleotides are TGTGCCAGTGGACGGCCCTACGAGCAGTACTTC.

The chain combines TRBV14 with TRBJ2-3; 10 bases match TRBD2. Germline V gene data show CDR1 as SGHDN and CDR2 as FVKESK. The CDR3 is 14 amino acids. J gave up 11 bases and V 4 bases, and 9 bases lay outside the gene matches. The CDR3 spells CASSLSGRAAGQYF. Here the CDR3 DNA reads TGTGCCAGCAGCCTAAGCGGGAGGGCCGCTGGGCAGTATTTT.

The rearrangement joins TRBV4-1 to TRBJ1-4; no clear D gene. With 3 bases removed from V and 10 bases from J, the gap between germline ends came to 9 bases. Germline lookup yields CDR1 MGHRA and CDR2 YSYEKL. The CDR3 runs to 12 residues. CDR3: CASSHVEGKLFF. DNA of the CDR3: TGCGCCAGCAGCCATGTTGAAGGAAAACTGTTTTTT.

This chain joins TRBV4-1 and TRBJ2-3, with 9 bases fitting TRBD2. The J segment lost 1 base and the V segment lost 0 bases, leaving 5 bases of the junction unmatched. Germline V gene lookup returns CDR1 MGHRA and CDR2 YSYEKL. The CDR3 loop spans 17 amino acids. The CDR3 sequence is CASSQDQRGARTDTQYF. The CDR3 region has the DNA TGCGCCAGCAGCCAAGATCAGCGGGGGGCCCGCACAGATACGCAGTATTTT.

The chain employs TRBV11-3 and TRBJ2-7; 12 bases agree with TRBD2. V lost 4 bases and J lost 8; bases outside the gene matches: 12. Germline lookup yields CDR1 SGHNT and CDR2 YENEEA. CDR3 length: 16 residues. This chain's CDR3 is CASSSSLAGGPGQQYF. The CDR3 coding sequence is TGTGCCAGCAGCTCCTCCCTAGCGGGAGGGCCTGGGCAGCAGTACTTC.

This clone was seen just once. This chain connects TRBV6-6 to TRBJ2-3, with D tentatively TRBD1 or TRBD2 (5 bases each). This CDR3 region has 14 residues. The ends were cut back, 6 bases at V and 4 bases at J, with 14 bases in the middle. Germline V CDR1 and CDR2: MNHNY, SVGAGI (reference sequence). CDR3 protein: CASSGRGPPDTQYF. Here the CDR3 DNA reads TGTGCCAGCAGCGGCCGGGGCCCCCCAGATACGCAGTATTTT.

The chain links TRBV27 to TRBJ2-1, with 11 nucleotides matching TRBD2. V gave up 5 bases and J gave up 10 bases; unmatched junction bases: 13. CDR3 size: 16 residues. Germline-derived CDR1 and CDR2 are MNHEY and SMNVEV (reference sequence). The CDR3 region is CASSLTLAGGPGEQFF. For the CDR3, the DNA is TGTGCCAGCAGTCTAACCCTAGCGGGAGGCCCAGGGGAGCAGTTCTTC.

This chain connects TRBV7-9 to TRBJ2-1; a weak D match, TRBD2 (6 bases). The CDR3 contains 15 residues. Trimming pared 5 bases from V and 3 bases from J, leaving 14 bases between. Germline CDR1 and CDR2: SEHNR and FQNEAQ (reference sequence). The CDR3 coding sequence is TGTGCCAGCAGCCAAGGTAGCGGACACTACAATGAGCAGTTCTTC. Residues: CASSQGSGHYNEQFF. The full variable domain, with the rest looked up from reference TRBV7-9 and TRBJ2-1, is DTGVSQNPRHKITKRGQNVTFRCDPISEHNRLYWYRQTLGQGPEFLTYFQNEAQLEKSRLLSDRFSAERPKGSFSTLEIQRTEQGDSAMYLCASSQGSGHYNEQFFGPGTRLTVL.

The chain uses TRBV6-6 and TRBJ2-7, with 9 bases matching TRBD2. This CDR3 has 15 amino acids. Germline CDR1 is MNHNY and CDR2 is SVGAGI (reference sequence). With V trimmed by 5 bases and J by 3 bases, 8 bases remained unmatched. CDR3 sequence reads: CASSAPGLAGYEQYF. The CDR3 DNA sequence: TGTGCCAGCAGTGCACCGGGACTAGCAGGCTACGAGCAGTACTTC.